One sample yielded the 19 T cell receptor beta chains listed below, sequenced in a study of blood T cell repertoires in COVID-19. Clones were read by immunoSEQ multiplex PCR, and TCRdb kept only the in-frame ones, dropping some. The table includes about 280,000 clones, approximately 89% detected once. Sequencing used PBMCs or T cells enriched from blood (not recorded which). All receptors come from a man in his forties who had been exposed to COVID-19.

The rearrangement links TRBV19 to TRBJ2-2, with 7 bases matching TRBD1. V dropped 4 bases and J dropped 0; count of bases not matched to a gene: 11. CDR3 length equals 18 residues. The germline V gene encodes CDR1 LNHDA and CDR2 SQIVND (reference sequence). Here the CDR3 DNA reads TGTGCCAGTAGTACCCGACAGGGTTTAACTTCGAACACCGGGGAGCTGTTTTTT. Amino acids: CASSTRQGLTSNTGELFF.

V is TRBV27 and J is TRBJ1-4, with unresolved D. Germline V CDR1 and CDR2: MNHEY, SMNVEV (reference sequence). This CDR3 has 13 amino acids. V was clipped by 0 bases and J by 7 bases, with 6 bases between them. The CDR3 DNA reads TGTGCCAGCAGTTTATCGATGGCTGAAAAACTGTTTTTT. This translates into CASSLSMAEKLFF.

This chain joins TRBV11-3 and TRBJ2-2, with D perhaps matching TRBD1 (5 bases). The germline gives CDR1 SGHNT, CDR2 YENEEA. The CDR3 runs to 14 residues. Trimming shortened V by 5 bases and J by 6 bases, and 13 bases separated the two germline ends. The CDR3: CASSQTSTAGELFF. CDR3 nucleotides: TGTGCCAGCAGCCAAACGTCGACAGCCGGGGAGCTGTTTTTT.

This chain uses TRBV19 with TRBJ2-2; perhaps TRBD2 as D (6 bases). CDR1 is LNHDA, CDR2 SQIVND, per germline (reference sequence). The ends were cut back, 5 bases at V and 3 bases at J, with 13 bases in the middle. The CDR3 consists of 15 residues. The DNA for the CDR3 is TGTGCCAGTAGTGCCCCGGGACTTCACACCGGGGAGCTGTTTTTT. Translation: CASSAPGLHTGELFF.

The V gene is TRBV4-1, the J gene TRBJ2-7; 11 bases align to TRBD2. The CDR3 sequence is 16 residues long. Trimming removed 3 bases from V and 6 bases from J; junction bases left unmatched: 10. In germline, CDR1 is MGHRA, CDR2 YSYEKL. The CDR3 sequence: CASSQVNRLAGGEQYF. CDR3 nucleotides: TGCGCCAGCAGCCAGGTGAATCGGCTAGCGGGAGGCGAGCAGTACTTC.

This chain links TRBV7-9 with TRBJ1-5; 11 nucleotides match TRBD1. V shed 4 bases, J shed 6 bases, and the junction held 2 bases outside the gene matches. The germline gives CDR1 SEHNR, CDR2 FQNEAQ (reference sequence). The CDR3 contains 14 residues. In nucleotides, the CDR3 is TGTGCCAGCAGCTATGGGACAGGGGGTCAGCCCCAGCATTTT. Amino acids: CASSYGTGGQPQHF. The whole variable domain, filled in from reference TRBV7-9 and TRBJ1-5, reads DTGVSQNPRHKITKRGQNVTFRCDPISEHNRLYWYRQTLGQGPEFLTYFQNEAQLEKSRLLSDRFSAERPKGSFSTLEIQRTEQGDSAMYLCASSYGTGGQPQHFGDGTRLSIL.

J is TRBJ2-1 and V is TRBV5-1; TRBD2 agrees at 7 bases. This CDR3 has 13 amino acids. V gave up 2 bases and J gave up 6 bases; unmatched junction bases: 2. CDR1 and CDR2 (germline): SGHRS, YFSETQ. The CDR3 sequence is CASSFGGSNEQFF. In DNA form, the CDR3 reads TGCGCCAGCAGCTTCGGCGGGAGCAATGAGCAGTTCTTC.

The J gene is TRBJ1-1, the V gene TRBV4-2, with D tentatively TRBD1 (6 bases). Trimming cost V 6 bases and J 4 bases, with 9 bases left between them. The CDR3 sequence is 12 residues long. Germline lookup yields CDR1 LGHNA and CDR2 YNFKEQ. The CDR3 is CASRGQPTEAFF. The CDR3 DNA sequence: TGTGCCAGCAGAGGACAGCCCACTGAAGCTTTCTTT.

V and J are TRBV5-1 and TRBJ1-4, with 11 bases fitting TRBD1. Germline trimming cut 3 bases from V and 12 bases from J; bases unmatched to any gene: 10. The CDR3 is made up of 15 amino acids. Germline assignment: CDR1 SGHRS and CDR2 YFSETQ. CDR3 in amino acids: CASSSGQGELVELFF. CDR3 bases: TGCGCCAGCAGCTCGGGACAGGGGGAGTTGGTTGAACTGTTTTTT.

The chain employs TRBV28 and TRBJ2-7; 11 bases match TRBD1. CDR1 and CDR2 from the germline V gene are MDHEN and SYDVKM. The CDR3 contains 14 residues. The junction had 10 bases not matched to a gene; V was cut back by 5 bases and J by 10 bases. CDR3 region: CASSPGTGGSQQYF. CDR3 nucleotide sequence: TGTGCCAGCAGTCCCGGGACAGGGGGGTCCCAACAGTACTTC.

This chain joins TRBV12-3 or TRBV12-4 and TRBJ1-2; 9 bases fit TRBD1. V shed 5 bases, J shed 8 bases, and the junction held 6 bases outside the gene matches. The CDR3 is 13 residues long. CDR3 nucleotide sequence: TGTGCCAGCAGTCCCACAGGGGGCGAGGGCTACACCTTC. Translated, it gives CASSPTGGEGYTF.

The chain uses TRBV29-1 and TRBJ1-1, with TRBD1 as a possible D gene (6 bases). The germline CDR1 and CDR2 sequences are SQVTM and ANQGSEA. CDR3 length: 13 residues. Between the trimmed V and J ends, which lost 4 bases and 1 base, there was a span of 10 bases. Here the CDR3 reads CSVAGHKNTEAFF. The CDR3 DNA sequence: TGCAGCGTTGCGGGACACAAGAACACTGAAGCTTTCTTT.

This rearrangement joins TRBV9 to TRBJ2-4; 10 nucleotides line up with TRBD2. The CDR3 runs to 14 residues. V shed 0 bases and J 13 bases; nucleotides not matched to a gene: 7. Germline V gene lookup returns CDR1 SGDLS and CDR2 YYNGEE. The CDR3 loop is CASSVGSEREGQYF. CDR3 sequence (DNA): TGTGCCAGCAGCGTAGGTTCCGAGCGGGAGGGCCAGTACTTC.

The rearrangement joins TRBV6-5 to TRBJ2-1; 7 positions match TRBD2. Germline CDR1 MNHEY, CDR2 SVGAGI. After removal of 4 bases from V and 5 bases from J, the junction contained 2 bases not matched to a gene. The CDR3 contains 13 residues. In DNA, the CDR3 is TGTGCCAGCAGTTTCACTAGCGACAATGAGCAGTTCTTC. It encodes CASSFTSDNEQFF.

The chain carries TRBV19 and TRBJ1-3; D unresolved. The length of the CDR3 is 15 residues. Germline V gene sequence: CDR1 LNHDA, CDR2 SQIVND (reference sequence). V dropped 2 bases and J dropped 0 bases, with 8 bases sitting between them. This CDR3 is CASSISNLSGNTIYF. For the CDR3, the DNA is TGTGCCAGTAGTATAAGCAACCTCTCTGGAAACACCATATATTTT. Full variable domain (outside the CDR3, taken from reference TRBV19 and TRBJ1-3): DGGITQSPKYLFRKEGQNVTLSCEQNLNHDAMYWYRQDPGQGLRLIYYSQIVNDFQKGDIAEGYSVSREKKESFPLTVTSAQKNPTAFYLCASSISNLSGNTIYFGEGSWLTVV.

The chain couples TRBV20-1 to TRBJ2-7, with D maybe TRBD1 (5 bases). Germline CDR1 reads DFQATT; CDR2 reads SNEGSKA (reference sequence). V lost 3 bases to trimming and J lost 0 bases, with 9 bases between them. The CDR3 is 13 amino acids. CDR3 protein: CSASGAFSYEQYF. CDR3 DNA: TGCAGTGCTAGTGGGGCCTTCTCCTACGAGCAGTACTTC.

The table lists this clone with a count of one. The rearrangement links TRBV5-5 to TRBJ1-1; D may be TRBD1 (5 bases). The V gene lost 5 bases and the J gene lost 1 base, with 9 bases spanning the gap. The germline gives CDR1 SGHKS, CDR2 YYEKEE (reference sequence). The CDR3 is made up of 13 amino acids. CDR3 sequence reads: CASSSTGNTEAFF. CDR3 DNA sequence: TGTGCCAGCAGTAGCACAGGGAACACTGAAGCTTTCTTT.

The rearrangement links TRBV27 to TRBJ2-1; maybe TRBD2 (6 bases). CDR3 length equals 15 residues. Per the germline V gene, CDR1 is MNHEY and CDR2 is SMNVEV (reference sequence). Trimming shortened V by 0 bases and J by 4 bases, and 10 bases separated the two germline ends. CDR3 sequence: CASSLSGRWYNEQFF. In nucleotides, the CDR3 is TGTGCCAGCAGTTTATCGGGGAGGTGGTACAATGAGCAGTTCTTC.

This clone occurred once. The chain links TRBV5-1 to TRBJ2-7; 7 bases agree with TRBD1. V lost 4 bases, J lost 0 bases, and 7 bases stayed unmatched. CDR1 and CDR2 from the germline V gene are SGHRS and YFSETQ. The CDR3 sequence is 15 residues long. The CDR3 coding sequence is TGCGCCAGCAGCCCGAGACAGGGTGGCTCCTACGAGCAGTACTTC. Its translation is CASSPRQGGSYEQYF. Full variable domain (rest looked up from reference TRBV5-1 and TRBJ2-7): KAGVTQTPRYLIKTRGQQVTLSCSPISGHRSVSWYQQTPGQGLQFLFEYFSETQRNKGNFPGRFSGRQFSNSRSEMNVSTLELGDSALYLCASSPRQGGSYEQYFGPGTRLTVT.